Sequencing of this TCR beta chain was carried out in a study of response to subunit inactivated influenza vaccine. General study results and limits: Authors proposed each seasonal influenza vaccination draws in few new T cells.

MiXCR, run by TCRdb on the RT-PCR reads, gives a single entry per CDR3 protein. Found here are 800,000 to 1,000,000 distinct CDR3 sequences, 21% of them singletons; the top ten hold roughly 10%. Germline trimming cut 5 bases from V and 1 base from J; bases unmatched to any gene: 5. Germline CDR1 reads SEHNR; CDR2 reads FQNEAQ (reference sequence). This CDR3 spans 15 amino acids. Of note for this clonotype: Its antigen is undetermined.

The rearrangement uses TRBV7-9 and TRBJ2-3; TRBD2 aligns across 8 bases. This clonotype was sampled from a man aged 45-65 years who received an inactivated influenza vaccine. The specimen was PBMCs from blood, collected roughly 5 days after vaccination. The CDR3, as DNA: TGTGCCAGCAGCCTGAGCGGGAGCGGCACAGATACGCAGTATTTT. Translated, it gives CASSLSGSGTDTQYF. Full variable domain (rest looked up from reference TRBV7-9 and TRBJ2-3): DTGVSQNPRHKITKRGQNVTFRCDPISEHNRLYWYRQTLGQGPEFLTYFQNEAQLEKSRLLSDRFSAERPKGSFSTLEIQRTEQGDSAMYLCASSLSGSGTDTQYFGPGTRLTVL.